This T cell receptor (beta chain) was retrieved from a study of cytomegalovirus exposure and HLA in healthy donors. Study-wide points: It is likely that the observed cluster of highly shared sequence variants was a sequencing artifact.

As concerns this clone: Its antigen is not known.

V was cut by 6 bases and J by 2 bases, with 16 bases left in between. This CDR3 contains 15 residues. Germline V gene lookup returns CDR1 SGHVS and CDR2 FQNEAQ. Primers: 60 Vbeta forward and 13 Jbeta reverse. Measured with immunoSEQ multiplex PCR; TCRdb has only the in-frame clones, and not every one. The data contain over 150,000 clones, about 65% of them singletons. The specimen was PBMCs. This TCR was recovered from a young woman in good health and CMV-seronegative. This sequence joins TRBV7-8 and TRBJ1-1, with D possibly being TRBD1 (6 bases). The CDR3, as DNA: TGTGCCAGCAGGCGTGAGGGACAACCAAACACTGAAGCTTTCTTT. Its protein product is CASRREGQPNTEAFF.